A single sample gave rise to the 2 T cell receptor beta chains below, sequenced in a study of control samples from healthy donors and cancer patients. The data were produced by immunoSEQ multiplex PCR, yet TCRdb's version contains in-frame clones alone and is incomplete. The table lists roughly 29,000 clones, 87% of them singletons. Material for sequencing was formalin-fixed, paraffin-embedded tissue. These receptors originate from a female donor with melanoma.

This chain joins TRBV12-2 and TRBJ2-7; the D call of TRBD1 is as the table states it, not checked on the DNA. TRBV12-2 is labeled a pseudogene. CDR3 length equals 11 residues. This CDR3 reads CASRPTYEQYF. CDR3 coding DNA: TGTGCAAGTCGCCCAACCTACGAGCAGTACTTC.

J is TRBJ1-1 and V is TRBV15; D is unclear. The CDR3 totals 13 residues. The V gene lost 0 bases and the J gene lost 0 bases, with 2 bases spanning the gap. Germline V CDR1 and CDR2: LNHNV, YYDKDF (reference sequence). The CDR3 is CATSRDMNTEAFF. As DNA, the CDR3 is TGTGCCACCAGCAGAGACATGAACACTGAAGCTTTCTTT.